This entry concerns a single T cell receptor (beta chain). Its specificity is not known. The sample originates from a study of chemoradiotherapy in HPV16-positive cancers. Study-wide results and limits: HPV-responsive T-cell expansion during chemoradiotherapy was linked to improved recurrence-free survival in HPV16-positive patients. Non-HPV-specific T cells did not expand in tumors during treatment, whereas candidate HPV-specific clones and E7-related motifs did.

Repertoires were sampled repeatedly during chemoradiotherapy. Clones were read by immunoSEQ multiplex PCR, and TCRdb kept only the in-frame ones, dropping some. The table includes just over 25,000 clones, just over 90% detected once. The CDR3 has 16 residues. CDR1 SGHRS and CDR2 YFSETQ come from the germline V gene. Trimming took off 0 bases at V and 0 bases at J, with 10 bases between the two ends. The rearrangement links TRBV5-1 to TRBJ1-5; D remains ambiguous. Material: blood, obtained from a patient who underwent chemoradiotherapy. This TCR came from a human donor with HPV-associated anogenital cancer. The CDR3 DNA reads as TGCGCCAGCAGCTTGGCCCCGGGTTATAGCAATCAGCCCCAGCATTTT. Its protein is CASSLAPGYSNQPQHF.